This T cell receptor (beta chain) was recorded in a study of blood T cells in healthy people across ages. Next came a second PCR, run for 7 to 11 cycles, which used a sample-barcoded 5' primer along with a J-beta primer mix. Using its own MiXCR run on the 5' RACE reads, TCRdb lists one record per CDR3 protein. The sample lists 1.5 million to 2 million distinct CDR3 sequences; roughly 49% were seen once. The CDR3 sequence is 12 residues long. The germline CDR1 and CDR2 sequences are MNHEY and SVGEGT. V lost 6 bases, J lost 3 bases, and 2 bases stayed unmatched. Whole-study findings and limits: Reliance upon unsorted PBMCs precluded definitive naive versus antigen-experienced comparison.

This clonotype occurred many times. Its antigen is as yet unknown. The specimen sequenced was blood. The V call is TRBV6-2 or TRBV6-3, the J call TRBJ2-7; 7 nucleotides agree with TRBD2. The sequence came from a woman aged 40 to 50 in good health. CDR3 in DNA: TGTGCCAGCAGGGCGGGAGTCTACGAGCAGTACTTC. Protein sequence: CASRAGVYEQYF.